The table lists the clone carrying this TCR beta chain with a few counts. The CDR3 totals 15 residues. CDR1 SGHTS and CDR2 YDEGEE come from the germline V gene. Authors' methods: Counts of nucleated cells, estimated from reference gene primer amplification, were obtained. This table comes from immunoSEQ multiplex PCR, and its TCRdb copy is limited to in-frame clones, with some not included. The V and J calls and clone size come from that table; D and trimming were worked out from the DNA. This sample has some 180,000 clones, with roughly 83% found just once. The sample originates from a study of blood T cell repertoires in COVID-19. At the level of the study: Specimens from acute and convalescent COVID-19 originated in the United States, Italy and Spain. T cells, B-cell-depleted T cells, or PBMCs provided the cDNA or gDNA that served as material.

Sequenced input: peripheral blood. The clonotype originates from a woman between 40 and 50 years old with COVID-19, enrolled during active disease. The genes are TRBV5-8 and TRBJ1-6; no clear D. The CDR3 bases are TGTGCGGGCACGTCCACGGCATCCTATAATTCACCCCTCCACTTT. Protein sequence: CAGTSTASYNSPLHF. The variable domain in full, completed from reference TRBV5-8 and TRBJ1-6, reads EAGVTQSPTHLIKTRGQQATLRCSPISGHTSVYWYQQALGLGLQFLLWYDEGEERNRGNFPPRFSGRQFPNYSSELNVNALELEDSALYLCAGTSTASYNSPLHFGNGTRLTVT.